The 9 T cell receptor beta chains below were found in one sample sequenced in a study of blood T cell repertoires in COVID-19. TCRdb's copy holds only in-frame clones and misses some; the assay was immunoSEQ multiplex PCR. The top ten hold roughly 2.9% of the sample, which has 250,000 to 400,000 clones, under 90% seen once. Sequencing was carried out using peripheral blood. The source is a woman aged 25 to 45 with COVID-19, enrolled during active disease.

The chain combines TRBV7-2 with TRBJ2-2; 11 nucleotides line up with TRBD1. The V gene end was trimmed by 5 bases and the J gene end by 6 bases; junction bases not matched to a gene: 8. Germline V CDR1 and CDR2: SGHTA, FQGNSA. The CDR3 has 16 residues. In nucleotides, the CDR3 is TGTGCCAGCAGCATGTCCCGGACAGGGGGCGCCGGGGAGCTGTTTTTT. It specifies CASSMSRTGGAGELFF.

This clone has only one observation. V usage is TRBV11-3 and J usage is TRBJ2-1; TRBD2 is a possible D gene (6 bases). The CDR3 loop spans 15 amino acids. In germline, CDR1 is SGHNT, CDR2 YENEEA. The V gene lost 1 base and the J gene lost 0 bases, with 7 bases spanning the gap. This CDR3 reads CASSLVGGSYNEQFF. In DNA, the CDR3 is TGTGCCAGCAGCTTAGTGGGGGGCTCCTACAATGAGCAGTTCTTC.

The CDR3 region is CASSLEQGGIQPQHF. DNA for the CDR3: TGTGCCAGCAGCTTAGAGCAGGGAGGGATTCAGCCCCAGCATTTT. This chain connects TRBV7-6 to TRBJ1-5; maybe TRBD1 (5 bases). With 1 base removed from V and 6 bases from J, the gap between germline ends came to 13 bases. The CDR3 is 15 residues long. The germline V gene encodes CDR1 SGHVS and CDR2 FNYEAQ.

V gene TRBV29-1 combines with J gene TRBJ1-1; 8 bases line up with TRBD1. Germline trimming cut 4 bases from V and 6 bases from J; bases unmatched to any gene: 7. The CDR3 spans 13 residues. CDR1 is SQVTM, CDR2 ANQGSEA, per germline. DNA of the CDR3: TGCAGCGTTGTCACAGGGGGTTGGCCTGAAGCTTTCTTT. Its translation: CSVVTGGWPEAFF.

This clone has a handful of counts. This chain links TRBV6-6 with TRBJ1-5; D might be TRBD1 (5 bases). Trimming shortened V by 0 bases and J by 5 bases, and 8 bases separated the two germline ends. In germline, CDR1 is MNHNY, CDR2 SVGAGI (reference sequence). The CDR3 consists of 14 residues. DNA for the CDR3: TGTGCCAGCAGTTACTCAGCAGGGTATCAGCCCCAGCATTTT. It is translated as CASSYSAGYQPQHF.

This chain uses TRBV27 with TRBJ1-5, with 10 bases that match TRBD1. CDR1 is MNHEY and CDR2 is SMNVEV in the germline V gene (reference sequence). CDR3 length: 16 amino acids. After removal of 2 bases from V and 7 bases from J, the junction contained 8 bases not matched to a gene. CDR3 nucleotide sequence: TGTGCCAGCAGTTTAACGACAGGGGGCGTAGAACAGCCCCAGCATTTT. Amino acids: CASSLTTGGVEQPQHF.

A single count supports this clone. The chain uses TRBV14 and TRBJ1-6; D perhaps matches TRBD1 (5 bases). The CDR3 covers 13 residues. CDR1 and CDR2 from the germline V gene are SGHDN and FVKESK. V was cut by 2 bases and J by 7 bases, with 6 bases left in between. The CDR3 bases are TGTGCCAGCAGCCAACAGGGAAATTCACCCCTCCACTTT. This translates into CASSQQGNSPLHF.

The rearrangement joins TRBV5-4 to TRBJ2-3; 9 bases fit TRBD2. The germline V gene has CDR1 SGHNT and CDR2 YYREEE (reference sequence). The junction had 10 bases not matched to a gene; V was cut back by 3 bases and J by 5 bases. The CDR3 has 16 residues. The CDR3 sequence is CASSSIAGEGLDTQYF. The CDR3 region has the DNA TGTGCCAGCAGCTCTATAGCGGGAGAAGGGTTAGATACGCAGTATTTT. The complete variable domain, with remaining parts taken from reference TRBV5-4 and TRBJ2-3, reads ETGVTQSPTHLIKTRGQQVTLRCSSQSGHNTVSWYQQALGQGPQFIFQYYREEENGRGNFPPRFSGLQFPNYSSELNVNALELDDSALYLCASSSIAGEGLDTQYFGPGTRLTVL.

The chain links TRBV5-5 to TRBJ2-1, with 10 bases fitting TRBD1. Per germline, CDR1 SGHKS and CDR2 YYEKEE (reference sequence). The J segment lost 5 bases and the V segment lost 5 bases, leaving 7 bases of the junction unmatched. The CDR3 covers 15 residues. For the CDR3, the DNA is TGTGCCAGCAGTTCCGGGACAGGGGTAAACAATGAGCAGTTCTTC. Translated, it gives CASSSGTGVNNEQFF.